These 21 T cell receptor beta chains originate from one sample sequenced in a study of graft-versus-host responses after intestinal transplantation. The method was immunoSEQ multiplex PCR; TCRdb's version includes in-frame clones alone and lacks a portion of them. The repertoire has about 100,000 clones, roughly 87% of them found once; the top ten carry more than 0.75%. These receptors' antigens are unknown. The sample consisted of unstimulated CD4+ T cells sorted from spleen or lymph node cells, taken before transplant. The receptors originated from a human donor who was the organ donor for an intestinal transplant.

In its sample, this clone was seen a few times. This chain connects TRBV19 to TRBJ2-1, with no clear D. The germline V and J ends were trimmed by 5 bases and 0 bases, with 11 bases remaining between them. In germline, CDR1 is LNHDA, CDR2 SQIVND (reference sequence). The length of the CDR3 is 15 residues. The CDR3 coding sequence is TGTGCCAGTAGTCGGTGGGGTAGCTCCTACAATGAGCAGTTCTTC. This sequence encodes CASSRWGSSYNEQFF.

The chain is built from TRBV29-1 and TRBJ1-5, with D tentatively TRBD1 (5 bases). The germline gives CDR1 SQVTM, CDR2 ANQGSEA. The CDR3 extends over 15 amino acids. Deletions cut 4 bases from V and 1 base from J, with 14 bases between. CDR3 amino acids: CSVVEKGTSNQPQHF. CDR3 DNA sequence: TGCAGCGTTGTGGAGAAAGGGACCAGCAATCAGCCCCAGCATTTT.

The chain uses TRBV11-1 and TRBJ2-5, with TRBD2 matching 10 bases. Germline CDR1 is SGHAT and CDR2 is FQDESV (reference sequence). The CDR3 extends over 17 amino acids. V shed 6 bases and J 4 bases; nucleotides not matched to a gene: 14. In DNA form, the CDR3 reads TGTGCCAGCAGATCCGGGGCTAGCGGGGGACTGGGAGAGACCCAGTACTTC. Translation: CASRSGASGGLGETQYF.

The chain employs TRBV7-7 and TRBJ2-7, with D unresolved. The CDR3 consists of 14 residues. Germline V gene data show CDR1 as SSHAT and CDR2 as FNYEAQ (reference sequence). Trimming pared 5 bases from V and 2 bases from J, leaving 13 bases between. The CDR3 spells CASSPSPGAYEQYF. DNA for the CDR3: TGTGCCAGCAGCCCCAGCCCGGGCGCCTACGAGCAGTACTTC.

This sequence joins TRBV2 and TRBJ2-3, with 10 bases that match TRBD2. The germline gives CDR1 SNHLY, CDR2 FYNNEI. V shed 4 bases, J shed 0 bases, and the junction held 10 bases outside the gene matches. The CDR3 extends over 18 amino acids. The CDR3 DNA reads TGTGCCAGCAGTGGACGGACTAGCGGCCAAACTAGCACAGATACGCAGTATTTT. Translated: CASSGRTSGQTSTDTQYF.

The chain joins TRBV7-2 to TRBJ1-1; D is perhaps TRBD1 (5 bases). CDR1 is SGHTA and CDR2 is FQGNSA in the germline V gene. Trimming shortened V by 0 bases and J by 4 bases, and 12 bases separated the two germline ends. The CDR3 is 15 amino acids. Written as DNA, the CDR3 is TGTGCCAGCAGCTTAGCGACATCTACAGGCACTGAAGCTTTCTTT. Amino acids: CASSLATSTGTEAFF.

The chain recombines TRBV5-1 with TRBJ1-3; possibly TRBD1 for D (5 bases). The germline V and J ends were trimmed by 3 bases and 2 bases, with 12 bases remaining between them. The CDR3 totals 15 residues. Germline loops: CDR1 SGHRS, CDR2 YFSETQ. CDR3 DNA sequence: TGCGCCAGCAGCTACAGCTGGACACCTGGAAACACCATATATTTT. Amino acid sequence: CASSYSWTPGNTIYF.

V is TRBV2 and J is TRBJ2-5; the D is unclear. The length of the CDR3 is 15 residues. V was cut by 6 bases and J by 0 bases, with 14 bases left in between. Germline-derived CDR1 and CDR2 are SNHLY and FYNNEI. The chain's CDR3 is CASSHPLWYQETQYF. For the CDR3, the DNA is TGTGCCAGCAGCCACCCACTTTGGTACCAAGAGACCCAGTACTTC.

The rearrangement links TRBV5-1 to TRBJ2-2; a possible D gene is TRBD1 (5 bases). Looked up from germline, CDR1 is SGHRS and CDR2 is YFSETQ. The CDR3 runs 16 residues. V shed 1 base and J shed 0 bases, with 10 bases lying between them. The CDR3 DNA sequence: TGCGCCAGCAGCTTGTACGACAGAGCGAACACCGGGGAGCTGTTTTTT. It is translated as CASSLYDRANTGELFF.

The V and J genes are TRBV29-1 and TRBJ2-1; no firm D call. The CDR3 has 12 residues. Looked up from germline, CDR1 is SQVTM and CDR2 is ANQGSEA. The V gene lost 3 bases and the J gene lost 10 bases, with 13 bases spanning the gap. The CDR3 loop reads CSVELFRTEQFF. The CDR3 DNA sequence: TGCAGCGTTGAGCTTTTCAGGACCGAGCAGTTCTTC.

The V gene is TRBV2, the J gene TRBJ1-5; TRBD1 is a possible D gene (6 bases). V lost 5 bases and J lost 4, with 15 bases in between. The germline gives CDR1 SNHLY, CDR2 FYNNEI. The CDR3 sequence is 15 residues long. CDR3 protein: CASSLTLDRNQPQHF. DNA for the CDR3: TGTGCCAGCAGTCTCACACTCGACAGGAATCAGCCCCAGCATTTT.

The chain couples TRBV30 to TRBJ1-2, with D hard to call. The CDR3 spans 13 residues. Trimming stripped 0 bases from V and 4 bases from J, with 9 bases between. Germline assignment: CDR1 GTSNPN and CDR2 SVGIG (reference sequence). This chain's CDR3 is CAWSVQTAYGYTF. As DNA, the CDR3 is TGTGCCTGGAGTGTACAGACGGCCTATGGCTACACCTTC.

This clone has only a few counts. This chain uses TRBV28 with TRBJ2-2; D may be TRBD1 or TRBD2 (5 bases each). Germline V gives CDR1 MDHEN, CDR2 SYDVKM. The V end was cut by 5 bases, the J end by 0 bases, with 13 bases between. CDR3 length equals 16 residues. CDR3 region: CASSPWGTSNTGELFF. In DNA, the CDR3 is TGTGCCAGCAGTCCCTGGGGGACCTCGAACACCGGGGAGCTGTTTTTT.

This chain uses TRBV10-3 with TRBJ2-2; 11 bases match TRBD1. The CDR3 sequence is 16 residues long. The germline gives CDR1 ENHRY, CDR2 SYGVKD. V shed 4 bases, J shed 7 bases, and the junction held 8 bases outside the gene matches. CDR3 sequence reads: CAISGTGQGVSGELFF. In nucleotides, the CDR3 is TGTGCCATCAGTGGGACGGGACAGGGGGTCAGCGGGGAGCTGTTTTTT.

CDR3 amino acids: CAWNVRLNTEAFF. The DNA for the CDR3 is TGTGCCTGGAACGTGCGACTGAACACTGAAGCTTTCTTT. The chain uses TRBV30 and TRBJ1-1; D gene uncertain. The V end lost 4 bases, the J end lost 0 bases, and 9 bases lay between the germline ends. Germline CDR1 reads GTSNPN; CDR2 reads SVGIG (reference sequence). The length of the CDR3 is 13 residues.

The chain couples TRBV14 to TRBJ1-2; TRBD1 is a possible D gene (6 bases). Trimming took 0 bases from V and 8 from J, leaving 13 bases between them. CDR1 and CDR2 from the germline V gene are SGHDN and FVKESK. The CDR3 spans 14 residues. The CDR3, as DNA: TGTGCCAGCAGCCAAGAGGTCAGGGGTGGGGGCTACACCTTC. It codes for CASSQEVRGGGYTF.

This rearrangement joins TRBV27 to TRBJ2-1; D perhaps matches TRBD2 (7 bases). There are 14 residues in the CDR3. Trimming took 7 bases from V and 3 from J, leaving 13 bases between them. CDR1 MNHEY and CDR2 SMNVEV come from the germline V gene (reference sequence). As DNA, the CDR3 is TGTGCCAGCAATAAGGGGGGGTTCTACAATGAGCAGTTCTTC. This codes for CASNKGGFYNEQFF.

This chain's CDR3 is CASSLNGQGPPGHEQYF. As DNA, the CDR3 is TGCGCCAGCAGCTTGAATGGACAGGGGCCGCCGGGCCACGAGCAGTACTTC. The rearrangement joins TRBV5-1 to TRBJ2-7, with TRBD1 matching 9 bases. J was trimmed by 5 bases and V by 1 base; bases with no gene match: 13. The CDR3 spans 17 residues. Germline lookup yields CDR1 SGHRS and CDR2 YFSETQ. The full variable domain, completed using reference TRBV5-1 and TRBJ2-7, is KAGVTQTPRYLIKTRGQQVTLSCSPISGHRSVSWYQQTPGQGLQFLFEYFSETQRNKGNFPGRFSGRQFSNSRSEMNVSTLELGDSALYLCASSLNGQGPPGHEQYFGPGTRLTVT.

The chain couples TRBV19 to TRBJ1-1; 12 nucleotides align to TRBD1. J lost 3 bases, V lost 4 bases, and 9 bases had no gene match. Per germline, CDR1 LNHDA and CDR2 SQIVND (reference sequence). This CDR3 is built from 17 residues. This CDR3 reads CASSSRDRGRADTEAFF. DNA for the CDR3: TGTGCCAGTAGTAGCCGGGACAGGGGGCGAGCGGACACTGAAGCTTTCTTT.

This chain's CDR3 is CASSLGTLTHYGYTF. In DNA form, the CDR3 reads TGTGCCAGCAGCTTAGGGACCCTGACCCACTATGGCTACACCTTC. The chain has TRBV7-2 and TRBJ1-2; D is unresolved. The V end lost 1 base, the J end lost 3 bases, and 12 bases lay between the germline ends. From germline, CDR1 is SGHTA and CDR2 FQGNSA. This CDR3 region has 15 residues.

The J gene is TRBJ2-3, the V gene TRBV5-4, with a tentative D call TRBD2 (6 bases). The CDR3 has 15 amino acids. Per the germline V gene, CDR1 is SGHNT and CDR2 is YYREEE (reference sequence). Deletions cut 9 bases from V and 5 bases from J, with 22 bases between. CDR3 region: CATRLGTGPLDTQYF. The DNA for the CDR3 is TGTGCCACCAGACTAGGGACGGGGCCTTTAGATACGCAGTATTTT.